Presented here are 25 T cell receptor beta chains from one specimen sequenced in a study of cytomegalovirus exposure and HLA in healthy donors. 60 Vbeta and 13 Jbeta primers were used in PCR. Libraries were prepared by immunoSEQ multiplex PCR; TCRdb keeps only in-frame clonotypes and omits some of them. The data show tens of thousands of clones, with 75% seen just once and approximately 7.8% held by the top ten. Sequencing input: PBMCs. The receptors come from a man aged 55-75 years in good health and CMV-seropositive.

CDR3 protein: CASSEVPFVAGGPGELFF. Written as DNA, the CDR3 is TGCGCCAGCAGTGAGGTCCCTTTTGTAGCGGGAGGACCCGGGGAGCTGTTTTTT. The rearrangement links TRBV10-1 to TRBJ2-2; TRBD2 matches 10 bases. Germline V CDR1 and CDR2: WNHNN, SYGVQD (reference sequence). Trimming removed 2 bases from V and 6 bases from J; junction bases left unmatched: 12. The CDR3 is 18 residues long.

This clone was found a few times. The chain recombines TRBV10-2 with TRBJ2-3; unclear D gene. Germline V lookup: CDR1 WSHSY, CDR2 SAAADI. Between the trimmed V and J ends, which lost 8 bases and 0 bases, there was a span of 3 bases. The CDR3 runs 11 residues. This CDR3 reads CASASTDTQYF. The CDR3 coding sequence is TGCGCCAGCGCGAGCACAGATACGCAGTATTTT.

The V and J genes are TRBV2 and TRBJ2-7; 8 bases are shared with TRBD1. Germline loops: CDR1 SNHLY, CDR2 FYNNEI. The length of the CDR3 is 14 residues. The trim removed 0 bases at V and 2 bases at J, leaving 0 bases unmatched. The chain's CDR3 is CASSEATGAYEQYF. The CDR3 DNA reads as TGTGCCAGCAGTGAAGCGACAGGGGCCTACGAGCAGTACTTC.

The chain couples TRBV5-6 to TRBJ1-6, with TRBD1 matching 7 bases. Germline values: CDR1 SGHDT, CDR2 YYEEEE. After removal of 7 bases from V and 3 bases from J, the junction contained 10 bases not matched to a gene. This CDR3 contains 16 residues. The CDR3 DNA is TGTGCCAGCGGCGGGGGGACAGAACTCTATAATTCACCCCTCCACTTT. Translation: CASGGGTELYNSPLHF.

The chain employs TRBV4-1 and TRBJ2-5, with D possibly being TRBD1 (5 bases). The J call may be faulty, since TRBJ2-7 better matches the DNA end. The CDR3 has 14 residues. The germline V gene encodes CDR1 MGHRA and CDR2 YSYEKL. The CDR3 coding sequence is TGCGCCAGCAGCCAAGAGGGGCTTCTCTACGAGCAGTACTTC. It yields the protein CASSQEGLLYEQYF.

The chain joins TRBV2 to TRBJ2-1, with 9 bases matching TRBD1. The germline CDR1 and CDR2 sequences are SNHLY and FYNNEI. Trimming cost V 8 bases and J 1 base; bases outside gene matches: 6. The CDR3 totals 15 residues. The CDR3 region has the DNA TGTGCCAGCGGGGGGGACAGGGTTTCCTACAATGAGCAGTTCTTC. Encoded protein: CASGGDRVSYNEQFF. Drawing the rest from reference TRBV2 and TRBJ2-1, the complete variable domain is EPEVTQTPSHQVTQMGQEVILRCVPISNHLYFYWYRQILGQKVEFLVSFYNNEISEKSEIFDDQFSVERPDGSNFTLKIRSTKLEDSAMYFCASGGDRVSYNEQFFGPGTRLTVL.

The chain is built from TRBV7-2 and TRBJ1-2; 8 bases are shared with TRBD1. The CDR3 runs to 13 residues. CDR1 and CDR2 (germline): SGHTA, FQGNSA. Trimming cost V 10 bases and J 5 bases; bases outside gene matches: 9. CDR3 residues: CATGGQGVYGYTF. DNA of the CDR3: TGTGCCACCGGTGGACAGGGAGTTTATGGCTACACCTTC.

The chain carries TRBV4-1 and TRBJ1-1; a possible D gene is TRBD1 (5 bases). There are 14 residues in the CDR3. V was shortened by 0 bases and J by 6 bases, with 11 bases between the two germline ends. CDR1 is MGHRA, CDR2 YSYEKL, per germline. Here the CDR3 DNA reads TGCGCCAGCAGCCAAGATCTTCAGGGCGCTGAAGCTTTCTTT. Translation gives CASSQDLQGAEAFF.

The rearrangement joins TRBV7-6 to TRBJ2-6, with D unresolved. The CDR3 is 14 amino acids. Trimming shortened V by 2 bases and J by 2 bases, and 4 bases separated the two germline ends. In germline, CDR1 is SGHVS, CDR2 FNYEAQ. CDR3 loop: CASSLITGANVLTF. The CDR3 DNA is TGTGCCAGCAGCTTAATAACTGGGGCCAACGTCCTGACTTTC.

This sequence joins TRBV11-3 and TRBJ2-3; D is perhaps TRBD2 (5 bases). CDR1 and CDR2 from the germline V gene are SGHNT and YENEEA. V lost 0 bases, J lost 5 bases, and 15 bases lay in between. The CDR3 has 16 residues. The CDR3: CASSLESTRGVDTQYF. DNA for the CDR3: TGTGCCAGCAGCTTAGAATCTACACGGGGAGTAGATACGCAGTATTTT.

The chain carries TRBV9 and TRBJ2-7, with 11 bases identical to TRBD1. Trimming at V came to 3 bases and at J to 3 bases, leaving 2 bases not matched to a gene. Per germline, CDR1 SGDLS and CDR2 YYNGEE. The CDR3 loop spans 14 amino acids. The DNA for the CDR3 is TGTGCCAGCAGCGCAGGGACAGGGGGCTACGAGCAGTACTTC. Its protein is CASSAGTGGYEQYF. Supplemented by reference TRBV9 and TRBJ2-7, the full variable domain reads DSGVTQTPKHLITATGQRVTLRCSPRSGDLSVYWYQQSLDQGLQFLIQYYNGEERAKGNILERFSAQQFPDLHSELNLSSLELGDSALYFCASSAGTGGYEQYFGPGTRLTVT.

The rearrangement joins TRBV7-8 to TRBJ2-5; 10 positions match TRBD2. With V trimmed by 7 bases and J by 7 bases, 12 bases remained unmatched. CDR1 and CDR2 from the germline V gene are SGHVS and FQNEAQ. The CDR3 runs 15 residues. CDR3 sequence: CASTEREGVLATQYF. The CDR3 nucleotides are TGTGCCAGCACCGAGCGGGAGGGCGTTTTAGCGACCCAGTACTTC. The full variable domain, with the rest looked up from reference TRBV7-8 and TRBJ2-5, is GAGVSQSPRYKVAKRGQDVALRCDPISGHVSLFWYQQALGQGPEFLTYFQNEAQLDKSGLPSDRFFAERPEGSVSTLKIQRTQQEDSAVYLCASTEREGVLATQYFGPGTRLLVL.

The V call is TRBV5-1, the J call TRBJ2-7; weak D call: TRBD2 (5 bases). V was clipped by 3 bases and J by 3 bases, with 10 bases between them. This CDR3 contains 13 residues. Germline V gene sequence: CDR1 SGHRS, CDR2 YFSETQ. The CDR3 is CASSWERDYEQYF. The CDR3, as DNA: TGCGCCAGCAGCTGGGAACGGGACTACGAGCAGTACTTC. The entire variable domain, with the rest obtained from reference TRBV5-1 and TRBJ2-7, is as follows: KAGVTQTPRYLIKTRGQQVTLSCSPISGHRSVSWYQQTPGQGLQFLFEYFSETQRNKGNFPGRFSGRQFSNSRSEMNVSTLELGDSALYLCASSWERDYEQYFGPGTRLTVT.

V and J are TRBV13 and TRBJ2-5; no definite D call. This CDR3 has 12 amino acids. Trimming pared 0 bases from V and 5 bases from J, leaving 4 bases between. The germline gives CDR1 PRHDT, CDR2 FYEKMQ (reference sequence). Here the CDR3 reads CASSLGSETQYF. CDR3 coding DNA: TGTGCCAGCAGCTTAGGGTCGGAGACCCAGTACTTC.

The chain is built from TRBV19 and TRBJ2-7; TRBD2 agrees at 11 bases. After removal of 2 bases from V and 3 bases from J, the junction contained 3 bases not matched to a gene. The CDR3 has 15 amino acids. Germline CDR1 and CDR2: LNHDA and SQIVND (reference sequence). The CDR3 DNA is TGTGCCAGTAGTATAACTAGCGGGGGTGACTACGAGCAGTACTTC. This sequence encodes CASSITSGGDYEQYF.

The chain is built from TRBV4-2 and TRBJ2-2; a weak D match, TRBD2 (6 bases). This CDR3 is 17 amino acids long. Germline V gene lookup returns CDR1 LGHNA and CDR2 YNFKEQ. Trimming cost V 0 bases and J 2 bases, with 13 bases left between them. The CDR3 is CASSQEGLASNTGELFF. The CDR3 DNA sequence: TGTGCCAGCAGCCAAGAAGGCCTAGCGAGTAACACCGGGGAGCTGTTTTTT.

This clone was detected a few times. The chain recombines TRBV29-1 with TRBJ1-3; D is uncertain. V shed 6 bases and J shed 0 bases, with 9 bases lying between them. This CDR3 contains 13 residues. The germline CDR1 and CDR2 sequences are SQVTM and ANQGSEA. The CDR3 nucleotides are TGCAGCGTGGCCTCCGTCTCTGGAAACACCATATATTTT. Protein sequence: CSVASVSGNTIYF.

The gene calls are TRBV7-9 and TRBJ1-2, with TRBD1 matching over 8 bases. The J segment lost 8 bases and the V segment lost 5 bases, leaving 13 bases of the junction unmatched. Germline V gives CDR1 SEHNR, CDR2 FQNEAQ (reference sequence). This CDR3 comprises 15 residues. The CDR3 region is CASSTRAGGFRGYTF. CDR3 DNA sequence: TGTGCCAGCAGCACACGGGCAGGGGGCTTTAGGGGCTACACCTTC.

The chain carries TRBV10-1 and TRBJ2-2; 10 positions match TRBD2. The CDR3 length is 17 residues. The junction had 6 bases not matched to a gene; V was cut back by 4 bases and J by 1 base. Germline assignment: CDR1 WNHNN and CDR2 SYGVQD (reference sequence). DNA for the CDR3: TGCGCCAGCAGTGTCCGAAGCGGGGGGGTGAACACCGGGGAGCTGTTTTTT. Its translation: CASSVRSGGVNTGELFF.

The chain joins TRBV5-1 to TRBJ1-1; 7 nucleotides agree with TRBD1. V was clipped by 0 bases and J by 2 bases; unmatched bases: 1. The CDR3 has 14 residues. Germline V gene sequence: CDR1 SGHRS, CDR2 YFSETQ. CDR3 bases: TGCGCCAGCAGCTTGGAAGGGGGCAACACTGAAGCTTTCTTT. Translating it yields CASSLEGGNTEAFF.

This chain connects TRBV5-1 to TRBJ2-3, with 12 bases lining up with TRBD2. The germline gives CDR1 SGHRS, CDR2 YFSETQ. The CDR3 runs 16 residues. V shed 4 bases and J 6 bases; nucleotides not matched to a gene: 9. The CDR3 spells CASSARTSGDVDTQYF. The DNA of the CDR3 is TGCGCCAGCAGCGCGAGGACTAGCGGGGATGTGGATACGCAGTATTTT.

This clone showed up just a few times. The genes are TRBV4-1 and TRBJ1-5; TRBD1 is a possible D gene (6 bases). Germline loops: CDR1 MGHRA, CDR2 YSYEKL. V gave up 0 bases and J gave up 4 bases, with 13 bases separating them. This CDR3 has 16 amino acids. The CDR3 sequence is CASSQEGGHFNQPQHF. The CDR3 DNA is TGCGCCAGCAGCCAAGAGGGGGGGCACTTTAATCAGCCCCAGCATTTT.

The V gene is TRBV5-1, the J gene TRBJ1-3, with 9 bases fitting TRBD1. Trimming took 4 bases from V and 2 from J; bases not matched to a gene: 4. Germline CDR1 is SGHRS and CDR2 is YFSETQ. CDR3 size: 15 residues. CDR3 sequence (DNA): TGCGCCAGCAGCAAGGACAGGGGAACTGGAAACACCATATATTTT. Protein product: CASSKDRGTGNTIYF.

The V gene is TRBV19, the J gene TRBJ2-1; D is possibly TRBD1 (5 bases). V was shortened by 2 bases and J by 3 bases, with 14 bases between the two germline ends. The CDR3 extends over 16 amino acids. Looked up from germline, CDR1 is LNHDA and CDR2 is SQIVND (reference sequence). The CDR3 region has the DNA TGTGCCAGTAGTATAAGCTTCCAGGGAAGCTACAATGAGCAGTTCTTC. This translates into CASSISFQGSYNEQFF.

This clone was counted only a few times. The chain is built from TRBV6-6 and TRBJ2-1, with a weak D call TRBD2 (5 bases). Germline V lookup: CDR1 MNHNY, CDR2 SVGAGI (reference sequence). V lost 7 bases, J lost 2 bases, and 15 bases lay in between. The CDR3 has 15 amino acids. The CDR3 bases are TGTGCCAGCATCACGAGTCCGAGGGCCTACAATGAGCAGTTCTTC. Its translation is CASITSPRAYNEQFF.